In this sample, the clone carrying this T cell receptor beta chain turned up a few times. The data derive from a study of T cells in Graves' hyperthyroidism and ophthalmopathy. TCR beta CDR3 regions were amplified from RNA transcripts. Primed by the HTBI set, a first-round RT-PCR was run on the TCR CDR3. TCRdb reprocessed the multiplex PCR reads with MiXCR, giving one entry per CDR3 protein. The sample shows 500,000 to 600,000 distinct CDR3 sequences, nearly 20% of them seen only once. The TCR comes from a man aged 35 to 55 with Graves' ophthalmopathy. The sample was blood.

Here the CDR3 DNA reads TGTGCCAGCAGCGTAGGTGGAGGGGATGAAGAGACCCAGTACTTC. Translation gives CASSVGGGDEETQYF. The chain couples TRBV9 to TRBJ2-5; a weak D match, TRBD2 (6 bases). The V gene lost 0 bases and the J gene lost 3 bases, with 12 bases spanning the gap. Germline CDR1 SGDLS, CDR2 YYNGEE. The CDR3 sequence is 15 residues long. Drawing the rest from reference TRBV9 and TRBJ2-5, the complete variable domain is DSGVTQTPKHLITATGQRVTLRCSPRSGDLSVYWYQQSLDQGLQFLIQYYNGEERAKGNILERFSAQQFPDLHSELNLSSLELGDSALYFCASSVGGGDEETQYFGPGTRLLVL.